The 10 T cell receptor beta chains presented below share a single source sample, sequenced in a study of blood T cell repertoires in COVID-19. Libraries were prepared by immunoSEQ multiplex PCR; TCRdb keeps only in-frame clonotypes and omits some of them. Of 300,000 or so clones in the sample, approximately 83% were seen once. Sequencing was performed on PBMCs or T cells enriched from blood (not recorded which). Source of these receptors: a woman aged 40 to 50 with acute COVID-19.

This clone has just one count. V is TRBV4-1 and J is TRBJ2-7; D possibly corresponds to TRBD2 (6 bases). The CDR3 sequence is 16 residues long. Per the germline V gene, CDR1 is MGHRA and CDR2 is YSYEKL. Trimming pared 2 bases from V and 2 bases from J, leaving 16 bases between. CDR3 amino acids: CASSQLRGPDPYEQYF. As DNA, the CDR3 is TGCGCCAGCAGCCAATTGCGGGGACCGGACCCCTACGAGCAGTACTTC.

This clone was counted between two and nine times. The chain employs TRBV4-1 and TRBJ2-7; 11 nucleotides agree with TRBD1. The J segment lost 3 bases and the V segment lost 1 base, leaving 5 bases of the junction unmatched. The germline V gene encodes CDR1 MGHRA and CDR2 YSYEKL. This CDR3 is 16 amino acids long. The CDR3 reads CASSQAPGQGGYEQYF. CDR3 DNA sequence: TGCGCCAGCAGCCAAGCTCCGGGACAGGGGGGCTACGAGCAGTACTTC.

The sample holds one count of this clone. This chain joins TRBV5-1 and TRBJ2-1, with 12 bases identical to TRBD1. Germline CDR1 reads SGHRS; CDR2 reads YFSETQ. The CDR3 contains 16 residues. The V and J ends lost 3 bases and 2 bases, in that order; junction bases with no gene match: 3. The CDR3 DNA reads as TGCGCCAGCAGCTCGGGACAGGGGGCCACCTACAATGAGCAGTTCTTC. Translating gives CASSSGQGATYNEQFF.

The chain employs TRBV9 and TRBJ1-5; D perhaps matches TRBD1 (5 bases). V was pared by 0 bases and J by 7 bases, with 11 bases between. This CDR3 has 14 amino acids. CDR1 and CDR2 from the germline V gene are SGDLS and YYNGEE. Here the CDR3 reads CASSVGQGGQPQHF. In nucleotides, the CDR3 is TGTGCCAGCAGCGTAGGGCAGGGAGGCCAGCCCCAGCATTTT.

The chain has TRBV27 and TRBJ2-5; D gene uncertain. V was clipped by 2 bases and J by 5 bases, with 18 bases between them. The CDR3 spans 16 residues. The germline V gene encodes CDR1 MNHEY and CDR2 SMNVEV (reference sequence). The CDR3 loop is CASSLSGRVYRETQYF. The CDR3 nucleotides are TGTGCCAGCAGTTTAAGTGGCCGGGTCTACCGGGAGACCCAGTACTTC.

V gene TRBV5-1 combines with J gene TRBJ2-1, with 13 nucleotides matching TRBD2. This CDR3 contains 18 residues. Germline lookup yields CDR1 SGHRS and CDR2 YFSETQ. V lost 5 bases, J lost 0 bases, and 8 bases stayed unmatched. DNA of the CDR3: TGCGCCAGCAGTTTTCCGGGACTAGCGGGGAGCTCCTACAATGAGCAGTTCTTC. As protein: CASSFPGLAGSSYNEQFF.

For the CDR3, the DNA is TGTGCCAGCAGCTTGGGGACAAAGAGAAACTATGGCTACACCTTC. This encodes CASSLGTKRNYGYTF. This chain uses TRBV7-9 with TRBJ1-2; perhaps TRBD1 as D (6 bases). Germline assignment: CDR1 SEHNR and CDR2 FQNEAQ (reference sequence). The CDR3 is made up of 15 amino acids. V lost 3 bases and J lost 2, with 13 bases in between.

The chain couples TRBV7-9 to TRBJ1-4, with D perhaps TRBD1 (6 bases). The length of the CDR3 is 17 residues. Germline CDR1 reads SEHNR; CDR2 reads FQNEAQ (reference sequence). Trimming cost V 4 bases and J 0 bases, with 15 bases left between them. CDR3 bases: TGTGCCAGCAGCTCAATGAGGGGGTTTTCAACTAATGAAAAACTGTTTTTT. Translation: CASSSMRGFSTNEKLFF.

This clone came up once. The gene calls are TRBV20-1 and TRBJ2-7; no definite D call. The CDR3 totals 11 residues. Trimming left V 0 bases short and J 6 bases short, with 6 bases between. CDR1 DFQATT and CDR2 SNEGSKA come from the germline V gene (reference sequence). CDR3 DNA sequence: TGCAGTGCTAGAGAGGCGGTCGAGCAGTACTTC. Protein sequence: CSAREAVEQYF.

DNA for the CDR3: TGTGCCAGCAGTTCCACAGGGGGCTGGCATCAGCCCCAGCATTTT. Translating gives CASSSTGGWHQPQHF. The genes are TRBV28 and TRBJ1-5; 9 nucleotides agree with TRBD1. The length of the CDR3 is 15 residues. V dropped 4 bases and J dropped 5; count of bases not matched to a gene: 6. Germline assignment: CDR1 MDHEN and CDR2 SYDVKM.